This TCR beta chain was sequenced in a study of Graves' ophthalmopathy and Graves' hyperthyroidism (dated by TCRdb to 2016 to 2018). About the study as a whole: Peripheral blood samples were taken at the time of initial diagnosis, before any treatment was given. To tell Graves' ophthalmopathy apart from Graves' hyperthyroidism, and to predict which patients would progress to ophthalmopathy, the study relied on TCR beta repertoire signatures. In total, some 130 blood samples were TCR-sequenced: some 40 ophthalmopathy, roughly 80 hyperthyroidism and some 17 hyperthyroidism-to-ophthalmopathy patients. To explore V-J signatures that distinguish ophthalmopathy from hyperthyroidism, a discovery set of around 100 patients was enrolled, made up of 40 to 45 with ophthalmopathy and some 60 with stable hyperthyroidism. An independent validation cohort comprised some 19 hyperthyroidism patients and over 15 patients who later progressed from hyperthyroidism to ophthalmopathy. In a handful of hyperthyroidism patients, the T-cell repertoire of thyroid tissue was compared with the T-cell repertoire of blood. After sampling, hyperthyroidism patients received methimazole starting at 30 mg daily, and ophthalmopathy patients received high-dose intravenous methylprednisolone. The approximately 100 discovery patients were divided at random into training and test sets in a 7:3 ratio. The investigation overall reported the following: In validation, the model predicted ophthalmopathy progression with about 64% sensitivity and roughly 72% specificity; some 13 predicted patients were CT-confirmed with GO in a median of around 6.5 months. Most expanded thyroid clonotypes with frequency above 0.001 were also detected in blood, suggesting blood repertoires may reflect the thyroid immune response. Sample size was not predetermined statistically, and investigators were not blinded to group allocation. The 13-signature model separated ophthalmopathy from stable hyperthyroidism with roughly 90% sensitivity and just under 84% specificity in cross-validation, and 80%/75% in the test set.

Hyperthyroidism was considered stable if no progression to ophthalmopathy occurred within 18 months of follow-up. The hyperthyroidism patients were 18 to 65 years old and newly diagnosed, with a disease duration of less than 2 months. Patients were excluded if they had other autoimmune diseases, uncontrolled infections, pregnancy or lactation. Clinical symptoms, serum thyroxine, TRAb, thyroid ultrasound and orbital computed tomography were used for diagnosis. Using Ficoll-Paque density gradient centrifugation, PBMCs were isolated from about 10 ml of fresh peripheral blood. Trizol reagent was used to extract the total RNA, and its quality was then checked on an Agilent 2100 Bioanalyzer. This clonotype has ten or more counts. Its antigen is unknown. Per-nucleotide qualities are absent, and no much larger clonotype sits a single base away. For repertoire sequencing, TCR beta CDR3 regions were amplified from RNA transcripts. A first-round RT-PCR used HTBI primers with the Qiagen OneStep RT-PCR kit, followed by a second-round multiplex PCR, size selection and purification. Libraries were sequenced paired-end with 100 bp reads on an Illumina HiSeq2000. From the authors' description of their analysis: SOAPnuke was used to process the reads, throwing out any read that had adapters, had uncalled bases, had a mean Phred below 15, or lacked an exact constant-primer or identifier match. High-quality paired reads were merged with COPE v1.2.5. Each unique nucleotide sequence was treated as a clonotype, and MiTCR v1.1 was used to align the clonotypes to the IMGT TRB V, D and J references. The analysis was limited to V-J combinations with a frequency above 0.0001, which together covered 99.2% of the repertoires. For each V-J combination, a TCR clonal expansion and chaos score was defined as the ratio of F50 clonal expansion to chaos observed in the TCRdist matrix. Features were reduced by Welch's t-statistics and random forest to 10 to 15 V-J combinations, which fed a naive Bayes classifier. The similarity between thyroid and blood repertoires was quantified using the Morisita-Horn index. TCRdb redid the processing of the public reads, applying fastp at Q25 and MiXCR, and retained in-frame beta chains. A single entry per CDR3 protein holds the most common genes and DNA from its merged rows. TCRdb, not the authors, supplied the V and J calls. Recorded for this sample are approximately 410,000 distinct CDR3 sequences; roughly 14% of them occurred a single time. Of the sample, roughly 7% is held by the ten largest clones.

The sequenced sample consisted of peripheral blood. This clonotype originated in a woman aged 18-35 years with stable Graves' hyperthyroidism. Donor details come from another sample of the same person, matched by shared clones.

The CDR3 loop reads CASSLTLGTSGLEQYF. The nucleotide sequence is given as TGTGCCAGCAGCTTAACGCTTGGGACTAGCGGGCTCGAGCAGTACTTC. This receptor chain uses TRBV7-2 and TRBJ2-7, and 12 bases in between align with TRBD2. From the cysteine up to the phenylalanine, the CDR3 has a length of 16 residues. The sequence is cut down to CDR3 DNA, 48 bases in frame from base 1. Reading the germline V gene gives CDR1 SGHTA and CDR2 FQGNSA. Unmatched junction bases come to 8, with V trimmed by 2 bases and J by 6 bases.